This T cell receptor beta chain comes out of a study of CDR3 diversity in severe acne. The CDR3 covers 14 residues. Germline V gene lookup returns CDR1 SGHTA and CDR2 FQGTGA. In TCRdb, the PCR reads were re-called with MiXCR into one record per CDR3 protein. The repertoire has around 83,000 distinct CDR3 sequences, 49% of them found once; the top ten carry around 10%. As to this clonotype: The junction and the germline gene differ at one end; a read error may be behind it.

The receptor's source is a male donor with severe acne vulgaris. The genes are TRBV7-3 and TRBJ2-2; the D gene is possibly TRBD2 (5 bases). Sequenced material: blood. This chain's CDR3 is CASSLLVSTGKLFF. CDR3 in DNA: TGTGCCAGCAGCTTACTCGTTAGCACCGGGAAGCTGTTTTTT.